This TCR beta chain was documented in a study of radiation and T cells in renal cell carcinoma. Overall study: Nephrectomy followed 15 Gy stereotactic body radiation by 4 weeks.

TCRdb's copy holds only in-frame clones and misses some; the assay was immunoSEQ multiplex PCR. Of tens of thousands of clones in the sample, 80% to 90% were seen once. This CDR3 has 17 residues. Between the trimmed V and J ends, which lost 4 bases and 7 bases, there was a span of 22 bases. From germline, CDR1 is MGHDK and CDR2 SYGVNS. Time point: blood 2 weeks post-SBRT. As for treatment: 15 Gy SBRT to primary tumor, nephrectomy 4 weeks later. Radiation-treated patients gave blood at baseline, week 2 and week 4. Clear cell pathology was present in this patient's renal cell carcinoma. The clonotype originates from a woman aged 45-65 years with renal cell carcinoma. Material: blood, obtained from a patient whose treatment included radiotherapy and nephrectomy. The chain links TRBV25-1 to TRBJ1-4; maybe TRBD1 (5 bases). CDR3 in amino acids: CASSGSPPGRDREKLFF. The DNA of the CDR3 is TGTGCCAGCAGTGGTTCTCCACCCGGCAGGGACCGTGAAAAACTGTTTTTT.